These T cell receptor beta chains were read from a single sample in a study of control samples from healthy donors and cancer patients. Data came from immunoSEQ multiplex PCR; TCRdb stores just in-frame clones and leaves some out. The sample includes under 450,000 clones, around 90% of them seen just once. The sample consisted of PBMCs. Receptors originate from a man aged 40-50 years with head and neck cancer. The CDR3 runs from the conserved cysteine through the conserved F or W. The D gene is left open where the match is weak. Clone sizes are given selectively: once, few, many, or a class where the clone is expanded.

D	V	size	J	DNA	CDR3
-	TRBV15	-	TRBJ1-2	TGTGCCACCAGCAGAGGCAGGGGAGCCTTCTATGGCTACACCTTC	CATSRGRGAFYGYTF
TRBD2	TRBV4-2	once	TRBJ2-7	TGTGCCAGCAGCCAAGATGGTCATGGACTAGCGGGAGGCGAGCAGTACTTC	CASSQDGHGLAGGEQYF
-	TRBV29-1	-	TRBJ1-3	TGCAGCGTCGGGGTGGACGGCTCTGGAAACACCATATATTTT	CSVGVDGSGNTIYF
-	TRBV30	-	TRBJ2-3	TGTGCCTGGAAAGTCTGGTCCGCCCGGGGAGATACGCAGTATTTT	CAWKVWSARGDTQYF
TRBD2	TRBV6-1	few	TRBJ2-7	TGTGCCAGCAGTGAATTAGCGGGAGGGACCTACGAGCAGTACTTC	CASSELAGGTYEQYF
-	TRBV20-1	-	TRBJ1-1	TGCAGTGCTCCAAGGGGCACTGAAGCTTTCTTT	CSAPRGTEAFF
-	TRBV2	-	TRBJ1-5	TGTGCCAGCAGTGAGGGGGCGGGGAGCAATCAGCCCCAGCATTTT	CASSEGAGSNQPQHF
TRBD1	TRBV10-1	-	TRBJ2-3	TGCGCCAGCAGCACGGACAGGGAGAGAACAGATACGCAGTATTTT	CASSTDRERTDTQYF
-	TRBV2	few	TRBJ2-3	TGTGCCAGCAGCTCCACAGATACGCAGTATTTT	CASSSTDTQYF
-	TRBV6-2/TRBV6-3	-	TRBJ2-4	TGTGCCAGCAGTTACCCCTCCGGCCTCAGTGGGGTTATAGCCAAAAACATTCAGTACTTC	CASSYPSGLSGVIAKNIQYF
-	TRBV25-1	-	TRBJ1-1	TGTGCCAGCAGTAGACAGTTGAACACTGAAGCTTTCTTT	CASSRQLNTEAFF
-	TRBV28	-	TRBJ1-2	TGTGCCAGCAGCCGCGACAGTAACTATGGCTACACCTTC	CASSRDSNYGYTF